The 17 T cell receptor beta chains presented below share a single source sample, sequenced in a study of shared clonotypes between healthy human individuals. Method: immunoSEQ multiplex PCR; TCRdb's copy keeps in-frame clones and lacks some. Found here are nearly 1,000,000 clones, approximately 80% of them singletons; the top ten hold approximately 1.5%. The sample comprised memory CD4+ T cells sorted from blood. Stated subset: CD45RA-negative fraction. Every receptor here comes from a man between 18 and 29 years old in good health.

This chain uses TRBV10-2 with TRBJ1-4; 10 bases are shared with TRBD1. Unmatched junction bases numbered 10, after V lost 8 bases and J lost 10 bases. There are 14 residues in the CDR3. Germline CDR1 WSHSY, CDR2 SAAADI. The chain's CDR3 is CASGEGTGEGKLFF. The CDR3, as DNA: TGCGCCAGCGGGGAAGGGACAGGGGAAGGAAAACTGTTTTTT.

The chain's CDR3 is CASSYQGQGEAFF. The DNA for the CDR3 is TGTGCCAGCAGTTACCAAGGACAGGGGGAAGCTTTCTTT. The chain employs TRBV6-5 and TRBJ1-1; 9 bases map to TRBD1. The CDR3 consists of 13 residues. Germline CDR1 is MNHEY and CDR2 is SVGAGI. J lost 8 bases, V lost 2 bases, and 3 bases had no gene match.

The chain couples TRBV4-2 to TRBJ2-1; no clear D. V was clipped by 0 bases and J by 0 bases, with 12 bases between them. The germline V gene has CDR1 LGHNA and CDR2 YNFKEQ. This CDR3 has 17 residues. The CDR3 loop is CASSQDAGLFSYNEQFF. The CDR3 DNA is TGTGCCAGCAGCCAAGATGCAGGCCTCTTCTCCTACAATGAGCAGTTCTTC.

The chain carries TRBV18 and TRBJ2-5; D remains unclear. Germline V gene sequence: CDR1 KGHSH, CDR2 LQKENI. The ends were cut back, 2 bases at V and 4 bases at J, with 8 bases in the middle. This CDR3 comprises 13 residues. CDR3 loop: CASSPGVSETQYF. The CDR3 DNA follows: TGTGCCAGCTCACCAGGGGTTTCAGAGACCCAGTACTTC.

Concerning this clone itself: Additional DNA sequences in this sample encode the identical CDR3. The chain combines TRBV19 with TRBJ1-2, with 9 bases lining up with TRBD1. Germline assignment: CDR1 LNHDA and CDR2 SQIVND (reference sequence). The J segment lost 2 bases and the V segment lost 5 bases, leaving 6 bases of the junction unmatched. CDR3 length: 15 amino acids. CDR3 amino acids: CASSRSGQGNYGYTF. In DNA, the CDR3 is TGTGCCAGTAGTCGGTCCGGACAGGGGAACTATGGCTACACCTTC.

The chain links TRBV10-2 to TRBJ2-2; no clear D gene. Between the trimmed V and J ends, which lost 11 bases and 5 bases, there was a span of 18 bases. CDR3 length equals 14 residues. Germline V lookup: CDR1 WSHSY, CDR2 SAAADI. In DNA, the CDR3 is TGCGCCGGCAAATCGTCAGGATCTACCGGGGAGCTGTTTTTT. It is translated as CAGKSSGSTGELFF.

The rearrangement links TRBV21-1 to TRBJ2-3; the DNA was not compared with TRBD2, the D call given in the table. TRBV21-1 represents a pseudogene. This CDR3 comprises 16 residues. CDR3 nucleotides: TGTGCCAGCAGCAAAGCCGGACTAGGGGACACAGATACGCAGTATTTT. Translating it yields CASSKAGLGDTDTQYF.

The chain carries TRBV5-1 and TRBJ1-2; D gene unclear. This CDR3 is built from 14 residues. The germline V gene has CDR1 SGHRS and CDR2 YFSETQ. Between the trimmed V and J ends, which lost 0 bases and 7 bases, there was a span of 13 bases. The CDR3 region has the DNA TGCGCCAGCAGCTTGGGGACCTTAGGGAGTGGCTACACCTTC. It encodes CASSLGTLGSGYTF.

This sequence joins TRBV6-5 and TRBJ1-2, with TRBD1 matching over 7 bases. Germline assignment: CDR1 MNHEY and CDR2 SVGAGI. V lost 6 bases, J lost 4 bases, and 8 bases stayed unmatched. The CDR3 runs to 14 residues. The CDR3: CASRLTGPAYGYTF. CDR3 sequence (DNA): TGTGCCAGCAGGCTGACAGGGCCAGCCTATGGCTACACCTTC.

The rearrangement uses TRBV28 and TRBJ2-5, with a possible D match to TRBD1 (8 bases). Trimming took off 8 bases at V and 5 bases at J, with 21 bases between the two ends. From germline, CDR1 is MDHEN and CDR2 SYDVKM. This CDR3 has 15 amino acids. In nucleotides, the CDR3 is TGTGCCAGCGCCACCTTCAGGGGGCGGGAGGAGACCCAGTACTTC. Protein sequence: CASATFRGREETQYF.

The V gene is TRBV4-1, the J gene TRBJ2-1; TRBD1 agrees at 10 bases. Germline trimming cut 5 bases from V and 7 bases from J; bases unmatched to any gene: 5. Germline V gene data show CDR1 as MGHRA and CDR2 as YSYEKL. The CDR3 sequence is 14 residues long. The CDR3 DNA reads TGCGCCAGCAGCTACGACAGGGGGCGGAATGAGCAGTTCTTC. Its protein is CASSYDRGRNEQFF.

This clone was observed a handful of times. This chain uses TRBV6-6 with TRBJ1-3, with 10 bases matching TRBD1. The J segment lost 4 bases and the V segment lost 7 bases, leaving 1 base of the junction unmatched. The CDR3 covers 13 residues. Germline V CDR1 and CDR2: MNHNY, SVGAGI (reference sequence). DNA of the CDR3: TGTGCCAGCAAGGACAGGGGGGGAAACACCATATATTTT. This translates into CASKDRGGNTIYF.

The genes are TRBV7-4 and TRBJ1-2; possible D gene TRBD1, 5 bases. Germline loops: CDR1 SGHVT, CDR2 SQSDAQ. V lost 0 bases to trimming and J lost 8 bases, with 16 bases between them. The CDR3 loop spans 15 amino acids. The CDR3 DNA reads TGTGCCAGCAGCTTAGCTTGCCCAGGGCCTCAAGGCTACACCTTC. This gives the protein CASSLACPGPQGYTF.

The gene calls are TRBV5-1 and TRBJ2-4; D ambiguous. The germline V gene has CDR1 SGHRS and CDR2 YFSETQ. The CDR3 contains 16 residues. Trimming removed 4 bases from V and 1 base from J, with 15 bases in between. CDR3 sequence (DNA): TGCGCCAGCAGCCCTTCGGAGTTCGGGGCCAAAAACATTCAGTACTTC. This translates into CASSPSEFGAKNIQYF.

The J gene is TRBJ2-5, the V gene TRBV5-1; no firm D call. This CDR3 is built from 15 residues. The germline V gene has CDR1 SGHRS and CDR2 YFSETQ. V was trimmed by 0 bases and J by 2 bases, leaving 11 bases between them. As DNA, the CDR3 is TGCGCCAGCAGCTTGGGTTTGGCAGGACAAGAGACCCAGTACTTC. Protein product: CASSLGLAGQETQYF.

The rearrangement links TRBV4-1 to TRBJ1-6, with 8 bases lining up with TRBD1. The CDR3 runs 14 residues. CDR1 is MGHRA, CDR2 YSYEKL, per germline. Trimming removed 4 bases from V and 10 bases from J; junction bases left unmatched: 6. CDR3 nucleotides: TGCGCCAGCAGCCCTGGACAGGGTTACTCACCCCTCCACTTT. It is translated as CASSPGQGYSPLHF.

This chain links TRBV6-1 with TRBJ1-6, with D possibly matching TRBD1 (5 bases). The germline V gene has CDR1 MNHNS and CDR2 SASEGT. Trimming left V 2 bases short and J 0 bases short, with 14 bases between. The CDR3 is 18 residues long. This CDR3 reads CASSEFLGDSSYNSPLHF. The DNA of the CDR3 is TGTGCCAGCAGTGAATTCCTAGGAGACAGCTCCTATAATTCACCCCTCCACTTT.